The 25 T cell receptor beta chains below come from one sample, sequenced in a study of cytomegalovirus exposure and HLA in healthy donors (dated by TCRdb to about 2017). The library was built by means of the immunoSEQ multiplex PCR assay. TCRdb obtained this table from immuneACCESS and retained in-frame rearrangements with V and J assigned. These tables miss some clones; where compared with another copy, unresolved V genes account for less than half of the shortfall, and the remainder is unexplained. The sample includes about 130,000 clones, with about nine tenths observed a single time. The top ten constitute approximately 1.5% of the sample. Source material: PBMCs. These receptor sequences come from a young man in good health and CMV-seronegative.

The CDR3 is CASSPPVVSGNTIYF. In nucleotides, the CDR3 is TGTGCCAGCAGCCCCCCCGTAGTGAGCGGAAACACCATATATTTT. The gene calls are TRBV2 and TRBJ1-3; D remains ambiguous. The CDR3 is 15 residues long. Trimming cost V 6 bases and J 4 bases, with 16 bases left between them. CDR1 is SNHLY, CDR2 FYNNEI, per germline.

V and J are TRBV4-1 and TRBJ2-1, with TRBD2 matching over 8 bases. The CDR3 covers 15 residues. V gave up 6 bases and J gave up 8 bases; unmatched junction bases: 12. Germline values: CDR1 MGHRA, CDR2 YSYEKL. The CDR3 loop is CASRWGAGGRDEQFF. For the CDR3, the DNA is TGCGCCAGCAGGTGGGGTGCGGGAGGTAGGGATGAGCAGTTCTTC.

The V and J genes are TRBV5-6 and TRBJ2-1, with TRBD2 matching 7 bases. This CDR3 is 13 amino acids long. J gave up 3 bases and V 4 bases, and 1 base lay outside the gene matches. The V gene's germline CDR1 is SGHDT and CDR2 YYEEEE. For the CDR3, the DNA is TGTGCCAGCAGCGGGGACTACTACAATGAGCAGTTCTTC. Amino acids: CASSGDYYNEQFF.

CDR3: CASSFVGEGLGEQFF. CDR3 in DNA: TGTGCCAGCAGTTTCGTGGGGGAGGGCCTCGGTGAGCAGTTCTTC. The genes are TRBV27 and TRBJ2-1; 7 nucleotides agree with TRBD2. Germline lookup yields CDR1 MNHEY and CDR2 SMNVEV (reference sequence). V lost 3 bases and J lost 9; bases outside the gene matches: 11. The CDR3 is made up of 15 amino acids.

On this clone itself: The sample has other DNA sequences that encode this CDR3 too. The V call is TRBV9, the J call TRBJ2-5; maybe TRBD1 (5 bases). CDR3 length: 16 amino acids. Germline values: CDR1 SGDLS, CDR2 YYNGEE. Trimming took off 2 bases at V and 2 bases at J, with 16 bases between the two ends. DNA of the CDR3: TGTGCCAGCAGCGTCGGATCAGGCAGGGCGCAAGAGACCCAGTACTTC. It is translated as CASSVGSGRAQETQYF.

The rearrangement links TRBV5-1 to TRBJ2-3; 7 bases agree with TRBD2. The CDR3 contains 13 residues. In germline, CDR1 is SGHRS, CDR2 YFSETQ. Trimming at V came to 1 base and at J to 5 bases, leaving 1 base not matched to a gene. DNA of the CDR3: TGCGCCAGCAGCTTGCAGCGGGAAGATACGCAGTATTTT. Its protein is CASSLQREDTQYF.

In its sample, this clone was seen once. The chain joins TRBV9 to TRBJ1-1; TRBD1 matches at 7 bases. Germline CDR1 SGDLS, CDR2 YYNGEE. The J segment lost 3 bases and the V segment lost 2 bases, leaving 4 bases of the junction unmatched. This CDR3 has 14 amino acids. In DNA, the CDR3 is TGTGCCAGCAGCGTGGGACAGAGCTACACTGAAGCTTTCTTT. Amino acid sequence: CASSVGQSYTEAFF.

The chain employs TRBV6-4 and TRBJ2-2; 8 bases agree with TRBD2. Germline CDR1 and CDR2: MRHNA and SNTAGT. V dropped 0 bases and J dropped 3; count of bases not matched to a gene: 3. The CDR3 is 16 amino acids. DNA for the CDR3: TGTGCCAGCAGTGACTCCCGGGGGGGCGACACCGGGGAGCTGTTTTTT. Its protein is CASSDSRGGDTGELFF.

The chain recombines TRBV7-2 with TRBJ2-5; D not certain. Between the trimmed V and J ends, which lost 4 bases and 5 bases, there was a span of 8 bases. Germline loops: CDR1 SGHTA, CDR2 FQGNSA. The CDR3 loop spans 12 amino acids. CDR3 sequence reads: CASSSLRETQYF. The CDR3 nucleotides read TGTGCCAGCAGCTCCCTTCGGGAGACCCAGTACTTC.

The chain couples TRBV14 to TRBJ2-1; 7 bases are a match to TRBD1. The trim removed 6 bases at V and 4 bases at J, leaving 6 bases unmatched. The V gene's germline CDR1 is SGHDN and CDR2 FVKESK. This CDR3 is 14 amino acids long. The CDR3 loop reads CASSPGQSYNEQFF. The CDR3 coding sequence is TGTGCCAGCAGTCCGGGACAGTCTTACAATGAGCAGTTCTTC.

The chain carries TRBV7-9 and TRBJ2-1; the match to TRBD2 covers 12 bases. This CDR3 region has 15 residues. Germline CDR1 and CDR2: SEHNR and FQNEAQ (reference sequence). V lost 4 bases and J lost 8; bases outside the gene matches: 6. CDR3 coding DNA: TGTGCCAGCAGCTCGACTAGCGGGAGTCGGGATGAGCAGTTCTTC. Translated: CASSSTSGSRDEQFF.

The CDR3 protein is CASSLVRAGDSYEQYF. The CDR3 DNA is TGTGCCAGCAGCTTAGTGAGGGCGGGAGACTCCTACGAGCAGTACTTC. The chain uses TRBV7-2 and TRBJ2-7; 7 positions match TRBD2. The V segment lost 1 base and the J segment 0 bases; nucleotides outside the gene matches: 6. The germline V gene encodes CDR1 SGHTA and CDR2 FQGNSA. This CDR3 region has 16 residues.

The V gene is TRBV14, the J gene TRBJ2-5, with 7 positions matching TRBD1. V lost 0 bases to trimming and J lost 1 base; unmatched junction nucleotides: 8. The CDR3 loop spans 17 amino acids. The V gene's germline CDR1 is SGHDN and CDR2 FVKESK. The CDR3 is CASSQDLSGGIQETQYF. Here the CDR3 DNA reads TGTGCCAGCAGCCAAGATTTGTCAGGGGGTATCCAAGAGACCCAGTACTTC.

The rearrangement uses TRBV11-1 and TRBJ1-1; the D is unclear. V gave up 0 bases and J gave up 0 bases, with 11 bases separating them. The CDR3 is made up of 16 amino acids. Germline CDR1 is SGHAT and CDR2 is FQDESV (reference sequence). The CDR3 spells CASSLAGGSMNTEAFF. As DNA, the CDR3 is TGTGCCAGCAGCTTAGCCGGCGGTTCCATGAACACTGAAGCTTTCTTT.

V is TRBV6-1 and J is TRBJ1-3; D is undetermined. The CDR3 totals 14 residues. Trimming took 8 bases from V and 0 from J, leaving 11 bases between them. Germline CDR1 and CDR2: MNHNS and SASEGT. The CDR3 nucleotides read TGTGCCAGCCTAAACCGCAACTCTGGAAACACCATATATTTT. This encodes CASLNRNSGNTIYF.

V is TRBV28 and J is TRBJ2-5; no clear D. The V end lost 5 bases, the J end lost 0 bases, and 10 bases lay between the germline ends. In germline, CDR1 is MDHEN, CDR2 SYDVKM. The CDR3 sequence is 14 residues long. Written as DNA, the CDR3 is TGTGCCAGCAGTCACCCACGGTACCAAGAGACCCAGTACTTC. Translation: CASSHPRYQETQYF.

The chain couples TRBV7-9 to TRBJ1-2, with 7 nucleotides matching TRBD1. The germline V gene encodes CDR1 SEHNR and CDR2 FQNEAQ (reference sequence). This CDR3 spans 17 amino acids. V gave up 5 bases and J gave up 4 bases; unmatched junction bases: 16. CDR3 amino acids: CASSHSDEGAVLYGYTF. The CDR3 DNA reads TGTGCCAGCAGCCATTCAGATGAGGGGGCAGTGCTCTATGGCTACACCTTC.

This CDR3 is CASGADTYQPQHF. The CDR3 DNA reads as TGTGCTAGTGGTGCAGACACCTATCAGCCCCAGCATTTT. The rearrangement uses TRBV12-5 and TRBJ1-5; D is ambiguous. V was shortened by 5 bases and J by 5 bases, with 10 bases between the two germline ends. CDR3 length: 13 amino acids. Germline-derived CDR1 and CDR2 are LGHNT and FRNRAP.

This clone has only one observation. This sequence joins TRBV5-1 and TRBJ2-1; 7 bases align to TRBD1. CDR3 length: 15 residues. Trimming took 3 bases from V and 4 from J; bases not matched to a gene: 7. Germline CDR1 reads SGHRS; CDR2 reads YFSETQ. CDR3 sequence reads: CASSSTGTVYNEQFF. CDR3 DNA: TGCGCCAGCAGCTCCACCGGGACAGTATACAATGAGCAGTTCTTC.

The chain carries TRBV13 and TRBJ2-3; TRBD2 might be the D (6 bases). CDR1 PRHDT and CDR2 FYEKMQ come from the germline V gene (reference sequence). The CDR3 loop spans 11 amino acids. V lost 8 bases to trimming and J lost 6 bases, with 9 bases between them. CDR3 sequence reads: CASGREDTQYF. As DNA, the CDR3 is TGTGCCAGCGGCCGGGAGGATACGCAGTATTTT. Supplemented by reference TRBV13 and TRBJ2-3, the full variable domain reads AAGVIQSPRHLIKEKRETATLKCYPIPRHDTVYWYQQGPGQDPQFLISFYEKMQSDKGSIPDRFSAQQFSDYHSELNMSSLELGDSALYFCASGREDTQYFGPGTRLTVL.

The chain couples TRBV7-9 to TRBJ1-6, with TRBD1 identical over 10 bases. With V trimmed by 6 bases and J by 7 bases, 6 bases remained unmatched. Germline-derived CDR1 and CDR2 are SEHNR and FQNEAQ (reference sequence). The CDR3 contains 15 residues. The chain's CDR3 is CASSIDRGRNSPLHF. The CDR3 DNA sequence: TGTGCCAGCAGTATAGACAGGGGGCGAAATTCACCCCTCCACTTT.

V usage is TRBV27 and J usage is TRBJ1-6; no reliable D call. Germline-derived CDR1 and CDR2 are MNHEY and SMNVEV (reference sequence). V lost 0 bases and J 10 bases, leaving 7 bases between the germline ends. The CDR3 has 13 amino acids. CDR3 nucleotides: TGTGCCAGCAGTTTATCGGGCTTATCACCCCTCCACTTT. This encodes CASSLSGLSPLHF.

A single count supports this clone. The chain uses TRBV18 and TRBJ2-3; tentative D call: TRBD1 (6 bases). This CDR3 has 16 amino acids. In germline, CDR1 is KGHSH, CDR2 LQKENI. V was pared by 3 bases and J by 1 base, with 14 bases between. This chain's CDR3 is CASSPVLGGRTDTQYF. The CDR3 coding sequence is TGTGCCAGCTCACCGGTTCTAGGGGGTCGCACAGATACGCAGTATTTT.

V usage is TRBV4-3 and J usage is TRBJ2-4, with TRBD1 matching over 8 bases. The J segment lost 8 bases and the V segment lost 0 bases, leaving 9 bases of the junction unmatched. The CDR3 loop spans 16 amino acids. CDR1 is LGHNA and CDR2 is YSLEER in the germline V gene. CDR3 DNA: TGCGCCAGCAGCCAAGATCCAGGGGGCCTTGGAGACATTCAGTACTTC. This sequence encodes CASSQDPGGLGDIQYF.

The rearrangement uses TRBV7-6 and TRBJ1-5, with a tentative D call TRBD1 (6 bases). The CDR3 length is 17 residues. Trimming shortened V by 2 bases and J by 2 bases, and 16 bases separated the two germline ends. Germline V CDR1 and CDR2: SGHVS, FNYEAQ. CDR3 residues: CASSLRSGGAGNQPQHF. CDR3 DNA: TGTGCCAGCAGCTTAAGGTCGGGGGGCGCGGGCAATCAGCCCCAGCATTTT.